The T cell receptor (beta chain) described here comes from a study of blood T cell repertoires in COVID-19. Study information: From the United States, Italy and Spain came samples of acute and convalescent COVID-19. PBMCs, B-cell-depleted T cells, or T cells were the source of the cDNA or gDNA that made up the material.

Using immunoSEQ multiplex PCR, the repertoire was profiled, and TCRdb retains in-frame clones only, with some absent. Here the sample spans about 240,000 clones, roughly four fifths being singletons. This receptor was taken from a woman over 75 with acute or convalescent COVID-19. Material for sequencing was peripheral blood.

Written as DNA, the CDR3 is TGTGCCAGCAGTGTACGGGGACAGAGAGACAATGAGCAGTTCTTC. It encodes CASSVRGQRDNEQFF. The chain couples TRBV2 to TRBJ2-1; TRBD1 aligns across 7 bases. Trimming cost V 4 bases and J 5 bases; bases outside gene matches: 8. The CDR3 is 15 residues long. CDR1 is SNHLY, CDR2 FYNNEI, per germline.